This TCR beta chain was profiled in a study of early T cells in non-severe SARS-CoV-2 infection. The V end lost 5 bases, the J end lost 4 bases, and 11 bases lay between the germline ends. The length of the CDR3 is 13 residues. The germline gives CDR1 SGHVS, CDR2 FNYEAQ. Whole-study results and caveats: VDJdb matching skewed toward anti-spike CD8 responses, missing private and CD4 specificities.

This clonotype has a handful of counts. Its target is unknown. As the CDR3 is not closed by the conserved phenylalanine or tryptophan, this likely results from a read error. Individual cDNA molecules received unique molecular identifiers. TCRdb reanalysed the 5' RACE reads using MiXCR and keeps one entry per CDR3 protein. The sample shows 54,000 or so distinct CDR3 sequences, over 10% of them seen only once. The specimen sequenced was whole blood. The receptor comes from an adult who was a healthcare worker with PCR-confirmed SARS-CoV-2 infection or an uninfected control (not recorded which). The V and J genes are TRBV7-6 and TRBJ2-5; tentatively, D is TRBD1 (6 bases). The CDR3 coding sequence is TGTGCCAGCAGCAGCAGACAGGCAGAGACCCAGTACTCC. Its translation: CASSSRQAETQYS.